The rows below give T cell receptor beta chains drawn from one sample of a study of T cells in Graves' hyperthyroidism and ophthalmopathy. TCRdb processed the multiplex PCR reads anew with MiXCR; each CDR3 protein has one entry. Of fewer than 650,000 distinct CDR3 sequences listed, approximately 14% are singletons. The material sequenced was blood. These receptors came from a woman aged 25 to 45 with Graves' hyperthyroidism that later progressed to Graves' ophthalmopathy. Both conserved end residues are part of each CDR3. D genes are given only for firm matches. Expanded clones get a size class; other rows say once, few or many, or leave the size out.

D gene	V gene	clone size	J gene	CDR3 DNA	CDR3 protein
-	TRBV7-3	many	TRBJ1-4	TGTGCCAGCAGCTTAATGGGAGGGGAAAAACTGTTTTTT	CASSLMGGEKLFF
TRBD1	TRBV5-6	few	TRBJ1-6	TGTGCCAGCAGCCCTAGGGGGCCGTATTCACCCCTCCACTTT	CASSPRGPYSPLHF
TRBD2	TRBV3-1	many	TRBJ2-7	TGTGCCAGCAGCACCCCGGGACTAGGGATCGACGAGCAGTACTTC	CASSTPGLGIDEQYF
TRBD2	TRBV6-1	many	TRBJ2-7	TGTGCCAGCAGAGTAGCGGGAGGCACCTACGAGCAGTACTTC	CASRVAGGTYEQYF
-	TRBV5-1	-	TRBJ1-2	TGCGCCAGCAGCTTAACCGGGACGGACTTCTATGGCTACACCTTC	CASSLTGTDFYGYTF
-	TRBV19	few	TRBJ2-6	TGTGCCAGTAGTATCGGAGACCGCGGTGTCTCTGGGGCCAACGTCCTGACTTTC	CASSIGDRGVSGANVLTF
-	TRBV5-5	many	TRBJ1-1	TGTGCCAGCAGCTTGGCCGGCAGGGCTTTCTTT	CASSLAGRAFF
TRBD2	TRBV30	many	TRBJ2-5	TGTGCCTGGAGCGTTCGCGGGAGATCCCAAGAGACCCAGTACTTC	CAWSVRGRSQETQYF
TRBD1	TRBV6-2/TRBV6-3	-	TRBJ1-5	TGTGCCAGCAGTTACGCCATCCACAGGGGGAGCAATCAGCCCCAGCATTTT	CASSYAIHRGSNQPQHF
-	TRBV5-6	-	TRBJ1-3	TGTGCCAGCAGCTTTTCAGGCAGGTCCGCTGGAAACACCATATATTTT	CASSFSGRSAGNTIYF
-	TRBV28	many	TRBJ1-1	TGTGCCAGCAGTCCAGGACCGCTTCTGAACACTGAAGCTTTCTTT	CASSPGPLLNTEAFF
-	TRBV29-1	many	TRBJ2-7	TGCAGCACCACGTGGGCAGGGTCTAACGAGCAGTACTTC	CSTTWAGSNEQYF
TRBD1	TRBV2	many	TRBJ2-1	TGTGCCAGCAGCGGGACAGGGGTCACGAATGAGCAGTTCTTC	CASSGTGVTNEQFF
TRBD1	TRBV7-8	many	TRBJ1-1	TGTGCCAGCAGCTTAGCAGACAGGGGTGTGGGGGGGACTGAAGCTTTCTTT	CASSLADRGVGGTEAFF
-	TRBV3-1	few	TRBJ2-3	TGTGCCAGCAGCCACGAGAGGGCCGATACGCAGTATTTT	CASSHERADTQYF